Each of the 20 T cell receptor beta chains below was sequenced from the same sample in a study of regulatory T cells in long-lasting Graves disease. Specified time point: newly diagnosed GD, antithyroid drugs for less than 3 months. Construction of the TCR library relied on RNA isolated from PBMCs. Investigators prepared the TCR beta libraries by applying iRepertoire HTBI primers and Arm-PCR of CDR3 regions. TCRdb reprocessed the multiplex PCR reads via MiXCR and lists one record per CDR3 protein. The table lists a few hundred thousand distinct CDR3 sequences, 15% to 20% of them singletons. These same records also appear under a second study, on T cells in Graves' hyperthyroidism and ophthalmopathy.

Specimen: peripheral blood mononuclear cells (PBMCs), collected at new diagnosis, from a patient treated with antithyroid drugs. Receptor source: a woman in her 30s with Graves disease.

Many counts were recorded for this clonotype. The junction does not match germline at one end; this may be a read error. The V call is TRBV3-1, the J call TRBJ2-7; 12 nucleotides line up with TRBD2. Per the germline V gene, CDR1 is LGHDT and CDR2 is YNNKEL (reference sequence). This CDR3 region has 12 residues. In nucleotides, the CDR3 is TGTGCCAGCAGCCTGACTAGCGGGGGAAGCTCCTTC. It codes for CASSLTSGGSSF.

This clonotype was detected many times. V usage is TRBV7-9 and J usage is TRBJ2-7; D is undetermined. The V and J ends lost 2 bases and 2 bases respectively, with 7 bases between them. The CDR3 extends over 13 amino acids. Germline CDR1 SEHNR, CDR2 FQNEAQ (reference sequence). The CDR3 is CASSLRSAYEQYF. The DNA for the CDR3 is TGTGCCAGCAGCTTACGATCGGCCTACGAGCAGTACTTC.

Turning to this clonotype: A far bigger clonotype differs at one base, so this is likely a read error. The rearrangement uses TRBV7-8 and TRBJ1-1; D perhaps matches TRBD1 (5 bases). V was shortened by 5 bases and J by 3 bases, with 19 bases between the two germline ends. CDR3 length: 16 amino acids. Germline V lookup: CDR1 SGHVS, CDR2 FQNEAQ. The CDR3 protein is CASSPTGAREDTEAFF. In DNA form, the CDR3 reads TGTGCCAGCAGCCCCACCGGGGCTAGGGAAGACACTGAAGCTTTCTTT.

This chain uses TRBV9 with TRBJ2-1; 11 positions agree with TRBD2. After removal of 4 bases from V and 1 base from J, the junction contained 10 bases not matched to a gene. In germline, CDR1 is SGDLS, CDR2 YYNGEE. This CDR3 has 18 amino acids. The CDR3 nucleotides are TGTGCCAGCAGCACCCCGACTAGCGGGAAAGCGTCCTACAATGAGCAGTTCTTC. It yields the protein CASSTPTSGKASYNEQFF.

The table lists this clonotype with many counts. This chain joins TRBV5-8 and TRBJ2-7, with 8 nucleotides matching TRBD2. V gave up 1 base and J gave up 4 bases; unmatched junction bases: 4. The CDR3 runs to 14 residues. Germline values: CDR1 SGHTS, CDR2 YDEGEE. Written as DNA, the CDR3 is TGTGCCAGCAGCTTGAGTAGCGGGGCTTACGAGCAGTACTTC. Protein sequence: CASSLSSGAYEQYF.

In this sample, this clonotype turned up many times. This chain links TRBV5-1 with TRBJ2-1, with TRBD2 identical over 14 bases. Losses at the gene ends were 4 bases for V and 9 bases for J; bases not matched to a gene: 9. Germline V gene sequence: CDR1 SGHRS, CDR2 YFSETQ. The CDR3 loop spans 16 amino acids. The CDR3 DNA reads TGCGCCAGCAGCACGACCGGGACTAGCGGGGGCGCTGAGCAGTTCTTC. Protein sequence: CASSTTGTSGGAEQFF.

V is TRBV29-1 and J is TRBJ1-1, with 7 nucleotides matching TRBD1. V lost 7 bases and J lost 0; bases outside the gene matches: 5. The CDR3 covers 13 residues. Germline lookup yields CDR1 SQVTM and CDR2 ANQGSEA. DNA of the CDR3: TGCAGCGGATTGACAGGGATGAACACTGAAGCTTTCTTT. Amino acids: CSGLTGMNTEAFF.

The CDR3 coding sequence is TGTGCCAGCGGGTTGACGCCCCAGAAGGGCAATCAGCCCCAGCATTTT. This translates into CASGLTPQKGNQPQHF. The V call is TRBV5-5, the J call TRBJ1-5, with unresolved D. CDR1 is SGHKS and CDR2 is YYEKEE in the germline V gene (reference sequence). Trimming stripped 7 bases from V and 2 bases from J, with 19 bases between. This CDR3 is built from 16 residues.

This clonotype occurred many times. CDR3 sequence (DNA): TGTGCCAGCAGCTTCAATCCCCGTGGTTCTAACTATGGCTACACCTTC. Protein: CASSFNPRGSNYGYTF. V gene TRBV5-6 combines with J gene TRBJ1-2; D is undetermined. V gave up 2 bases and J gave up 0 bases, with 14 bases separating them. Germline V gene data show CDR1 as SGHDT and CDR2 as YYEEEE. The CDR3 runs to 16 residues.

This clonotype was detected ten times or more. J is TRBJ2-1 and V is TRBV12-3 or TRBV12-4; D perhaps matches TRBD2 (6 bases). This CDR3 region has 16 residues. V was clipped by 6 bases and J by 6 bases, with 21 bases between them. Here the CDR3 DNA reads TGTGCCAGCAGCTGGGCCACTAGCCGGGGGTCCAATGAGCAGTTCTTC. It encodes CASSWATSRGSNEQFF.

The chain combines TRBV6-1 with TRBJ1-2, with D hard to call. Looked up from germline, CDR1 is MNHNS and CDR2 is SASEGT. There are 10 residues in the CDR3. V was clipped by 2 bases and J by 14 bases, with 9 bases between them. This CDR3 reads CASSERRPTF. Here the CDR3 DNA reads TGTGCCAGCAGTGAAAGGCGTCCTACCTTC.

This clonotype was seen at least ten times. The chain carries TRBV2 and TRBJ1-5, with TRBD1 identical over 10 bases. Germline V lookup: CDR1 SNHLY, CDR2 FYNNEI. V lost 2 bases and J lost 7; bases outside the gene matches: 8. The CDR3 is 16 residues long. CDR3 DNA sequence: TGTGCCAGCAGTGAACGGGGACAGGGGAAGGGGCAGCCCCAGCATTTT. Its translation is CASSERGQGKGQPQHF.

This clonotype was recorded at least ten times. The rearrangement uses TRBV11-3 and TRBJ2-2; TRBD2 might be the D (6 bases). CDR3 length: 16 residues. Germline V gene data show CDR1 as SGHNT and CDR2 as YENEEA. V was shortened by 1 base and J by 1 base, with 10 bases between the two germline ends. The CDR3 sequence: CASSLGGVRNTGELFF. CDR3 DNA sequence: TGTGCCAGCAGCTTAGGCGGGGTCCGGAACACCGGGGAGCTGTTTTTT.

Ten or more counts support this clonotype. The rearrangement uses TRBV27 and TRBJ1-6, with D uncertain. V was trimmed by 2 bases and J by 7 bases, leaving 12 bases between them. From germline, CDR1 is MNHEY and CDR2 SMNVEV (reference sequence). The length of the CDR3 is 15 residues. Here the CDR3 DNA reads TGTGCCAGCAGTTTAGGGTATTCCCTAAATTCACCCCTCCACTTT. Protein product: CASSLGYSLNSPLHF.

The chain links TRBV7-2 to TRBJ1-2, with 7 bases identical to TRBD1. J lost 3 bases, V lost 7 bases, and 8 bases had no gene match. Germline assignment: CDR1 SGHTA and CDR2 FQGNSA. The CDR3 length is 14 residues. CDR3 loop: CASTRQGADYGYTF. The CDR3 DNA reads as TGTGCCAGCACCAGACAGGGAGCCGACTATGGCTACACCTTC.

The chain links TRBV6-1 to TRBJ2-7; possibly TRBD1 for D (6 bases). The V gene's germline CDR1 is MNHNS and CDR2 SASEGT. CDR3 length: 15 amino acids. Trimming pared 6 bases from V and 1 base from J, leaving 16 bases between. CDR3 in DNA: TGTGCCAGCAGGACCGGGACACAACTTTCCTACGAGCAGTACTTC. This codes for CASRTGTQLSYEQYF.

The chain links TRBV4-1 to TRBJ2-1; 9 bases align to TRBD2. V trimming: 5 bases; J trimming: 4 bases; junction bases outside the gene matches: 12. The CDR3 loop spans 17 amino acids. Germline loops: CDR1 MGHRA, CDR2 YSYEKL. This CDR3 is CASSRLRLAGLYNEQFF. In DNA, the CDR3 is TGCGCCAGCAGCAGACTCCGGCTAGCGGGGTTATACAATGAGCAGTTCTTC.

The V and J genes are TRBV19 and TRBJ1-2; no clear D gene. V dropped 3 bases and J dropped 1 base, with 9 bases sitting between them. The CDR3 length is 14 residues. Germline CDR1 and CDR2: LNHDA and SQIVND (reference sequence). The CDR3 region has the DNA TGTGCCAGTAGTATCGGAGGAGATAACTATGGCTACACCTTC. As protein: CASSIGGDNYGYTF.

This clonotype was recorded at least ten times. Its ends do not fully match the called genes, so a read error is possible. The chain employs TRBV5-5 and TRBJ2-5; D unresolved. The CDR3 is 14 amino acids. Germline V lookup: CDR1 SGHKS, CDR2 YYEKEE (reference sequence). DNA for the CDR3: TGCGCCAGCAGCTTGGCGCAGTCCCAAGAGACCCAGTACTTC. Its protein is CASSLAQSQETQYF.

The rearrangement uses TRBV14 and TRBJ2-2, with D unclear. Trimming left V 0 bases short and J 5 bases short, with 13 bases between. Germline CDR1 and CDR2: SGHDN and FVKESK. The CDR3 loop spans 16 amino acids. The CDR3 loop is CASSQETDLKTGELFF. The CDR3 DNA sequence: TGTGCCAGCAGCCAAGAGACGGATTTGAAGACCGGGGAGCTGTTTTTT.